Following are 23 T cell receptor beta chains from one sample sequenced in a study of persistence of HIV-infected CD4 T cells. Sequencing used immunoSEQ version 4 in survey mode. Using immunoSEQ multiplex PCR, the repertoire was profiled, and TCRdb retains in-frame clones only, with some absent. The sample consists of approximately 39,000 clones, 82% of them appearing once. An overlapping HIV-1 Gag peptide pool stimulated these cells at 0.75 to 1 ug/peptide/mL. Memory cells lacking CD40L and CD69 with high CD45RO were sorted. For these receptors, no antigen is known. This specimen consisted of cultured CD4+ T cells from PBMCs, obtained from a patient who received antiretroviral therapy. The receptors here all came from an adult with HIV. The donor label of this sample is uncertain.

The table lists this clone with a count of one. J is TRBJ2-1 and V is TRBV10-3, with TRBD1 matching over 11 bases. This CDR3 region has 14 residues. Losses at the gene ends were 11 bases for V and 5 bases for J; bases not matched to a gene: 8. CDR1 is ENHRY, CDR2 SYGVKD, per germline. The CDR3 coding sequence is TGTGCCTGCGCGGGGGACAGGGGGGACAATGAGCAGTTCTTC. This codes for CACAGDRGDNEQFF.

The CDR3 DNA is TGTGCCAGCAGCTTGGACGGGGTGGGCGCAGATACGCAGTATTTT. It specifies CASSLDGVGADTQYF. V gene TRBV5-5 combines with J gene TRBJ2-3; D perhaps matches TRBD2 (5 bases). V was pared by 0 bases and J by 4 bases, with 12 bases between. There are 15 residues in the CDR3. The germline V gene has CDR1 SGHKS and CDR2 YYEKEE (reference sequence).

The chain carries TRBV5-1 and TRBJ2-5; 9 positions agree with TRBD1. The CDR3 covers 14 residues. The J segment lost 5 bases and the V segment lost 0 bases, leaving 2 bases of the junction unmatched. Germline V gives CDR1 SGHRS, CDR2 YFSETQ. The CDR3 DNA reads TGCGCCAGCAGCTTGGGGACAGGGGCTGAGACCCAGTACTTC. Amino acids: CASSLGTGAETQYF. Using reference TRBV5-1 and TRBJ2-5 for the parts outside the CDR3, the full variable domain is KAGVTQTPRYLIKTRGQQVTLSCSPISGHRSVSWYQQTPGQGLQFLFEYFSETQRNKGNFPGRFSGRQFSNSRSEMNVSTLELGDSALYLCASSLGTGAETQYFGPGTRLLVL.

V and J are TRBV9 and TRBJ2-7; D possibly corresponds to TRBD1 (6 bases). The ends were cut back, 4 bases at V and 3 bases at J, with 26 bases in the middle. Germline V gene lookup returns CDR1 SGDLS and CDR2 YYNGEE. The CDR3 loop spans 18 amino acids. The CDR3 reads CASSPHGQRLGLDYEQYF. The CDR3 DNA sequence: TGTGCCAGCAGCCCGCACGGACAGAGGTTGGGGTTGGACTACGAGCAGTACTTC.

This clone was observed a handful of times. The CDR3 coding sequence is TGCGCCAGCAGTGAGGAGGGCAGGTCCTATGGCTACACCTTC. This codes for CASSEEGRSYGYTF. The V and J genes are TRBV10-2 and TRBJ1-2; D gene unclear. The germline V and J ends were trimmed by 2 bases and 4 bases, with 11 bases remaining between them. This CDR3 region has 14 residues. The germline V gene encodes CDR1 WSHSY and CDR2 SAAADI.

CDR3 sequence reads: CASTSEGRGYGYTF. CDR3 coding DNA: TGTGCCAGCACCTCCGAGGGCCGAGGCTATGGCTACACCTTC. This chain uses TRBV2 with TRBJ1-2; D call uncertain. The CDR3 has 14 amino acids. With 7 bases removed from V and 4 bases from J, the gap between germline ends came to 16 bases. Germline values: CDR1 SNHLY, CDR2 FYNNEI.

The V call is TRBV5-1, the J call TRBJ2-5, with D maybe TRBD1 (7 bases). The V gene lost 5 bases and the J gene lost 5 bases, with 13 bases spanning the gap. The CDR3 spans 13 residues. CDR1 SGHRS and CDR2 YFSETQ come from the germline V gene. The CDR3 sequence is CASSSTGRETQYF. The DNA for the CDR3 is TGCGCCAGCAGTTCGACAGGGAGGGAGACCCAGTACTTC.

The CDR3 loop reads CASSLLGQGIGSGANVLTF. The CDR3 region has the DNA TGTGCCAGCAGCTTGTTGGGACAGGGGATCGGCTCTGGGGCCAACGTCCTGACTTTC. The chain is built from TRBV11-2 and TRBJ2-6; 10 nucleotides align to TRBD1. The germline CDR1 and CDR2 sequences are SGHAT and FQNNGV. Trimming took 3 bases from V and 0 from J; bases not matched to a gene: 8. There are 19 residues in the CDR3. The full variable domain, completed using reference TRBV11-2 and TRBJ2-6, is EAGVAQSPRYKIIEKRQSVAFWCNPISGHATLYWYQQILGQGPKLLIQFQNNGVVDDSQLPKDRFSAERLKGVDSTLKIQPAKLEDSAVYLCASSLLGQGIGSGANVLTFGAGSRLTVL.

The V call is TRBV18, the J call TRBJ2-4; TRBD2 is a possible D gene (5 bases). Trimming left V 3 bases short and J 1 base short, with 10 bases between. CDR1 and CDR2 (germline): KGHSH, LQKENI. This CDR3 region has 15 residues. The CDR3 reads CASSPEEAAKNIQYF. CDR3 coding DNA: TGTGCCAGCTCACCCGAGGAGGCCGCCAAAAACATTCAGTACTTC. Filled out from reference TRBV18 and TRBJ2-4, the complete variable domain reads NAGVMQNPRHLVRRRGQEARLRCSPMKGHSHVYWYRQLPEEGLKFMVYLQKENIIDESGMPKERFSAEFPKEGPSILRIQQVVRGDSAAYFCASSPEEAAKNIQYFGAGTRLSVL.

The chain couples TRBV24-1 to TRBJ2-7, with D possibly TRBD1 on 6 matching bases. Germline CDR1 KGHDR, CDR2 SFDVKD. The CDR3 spans 15 residues. Trimming cost V 1 base and J 1 base, with 10 bases left between them. The CDR3 region has the DNA TGTGCCACCAGTGATTTACGGACAGCTTCCTACGAGCAGTACGTC. Translated, it gives CATSDLRTASYEQYV.

This sequence joins TRBV27 and TRBJ2-3; 7 positions agree with TRBD2. This CDR3 region has 15 residues. V lost 1 base, J lost 0 bases, and 1 base stayed unmatched. The germline gives CDR1 MNHEY, CDR2 SMNVEV (reference sequence). The CDR3 region has the DNA TGTGCCAGCAGTTTATACGGGGGGAGCACAGATACGCAGTATTTT. This sequence encodes CASSLYGGSTDTQYF.

This clone was seen a single time. The chain recombines TRBV6-5 with TRBJ2-3, with D possibly TRBD1 on 6 matching bases. The CDR3 length is 16 residues. Germline-derived CDR1 and CDR2 are MNHEY and SVGAGI. The germline V and J ends were trimmed by 4 bases and 2 bases, with 16 bases remaining between them. For the CDR3, the DNA is TGTGCCAGCAGTTCCGCGACAGGCTCCCCCACAGATACGCAGTATTTT. Translating gives CASSSATGSPTDTQYF.

The genes are TRBV4-1 and TRBJ1-1; TRBD1 agrees at 10 bases. V lost 7 bases to trimming and J lost 3 bases; unmatched junction nucleotides: 11. The CDR3 runs 16 residues. Germline CDR1 is MGHRA and CDR2 is YSYEKL. Here the CDR3 reads CASTPDRGLGDTEAFF. The CDR3 DNA sequence: TGCGCCAGCACACCAGACAGGGGGCTAGGAGACACTGAAGCTTTCTTT.

This chain connects TRBV6-5 to TRBJ2-7; either TRBD1 or TRBD2 may supply D (5 bases each). There are 16 residues in the CDR3. Trimming removed 0 bases at V and 5 bases at J, with 17 bases between. CDR1 is MNHEY and CDR2 is SVGAGI in the germline V gene. The CDR3 region is CASSYSKKEGRDEQYV. CDR3 sequence (DNA): TGTGCCAGCAGTTACTCGAAAAAAGAGGGGCGAGACGAGCAGTACGTC.

This clone was counted once. The rearrangement uses TRBV6-1 and TRBJ1-5; D gene uncertain. The germline gives CDR1 MNHNS, CDR2 SASEGT. This CDR3 contains 14 residues. V gave up 4 bases and J gave up 3 bases, with 10 bases separating them. CDR3 sequence reads: CASSVAGNNQPQHF. The DNA for the CDR3 is TGTGCCAGCAGTGTAGCCGGTAACAATCAGCCCCAGCATTTT.

CDR3 DNA sequence: TGTGCCACCAGTGGAAGCAGGACAGGGGATCGAGAGACCCAGTACTTC. Translation gives CATSGSRTGDRETQYF. The gene calls are TRBV24-1 and TRBJ2-5, with 9 bases matching TRBD1. The germline gives CDR1 KGHDR, CDR2 SFDVKD. Unmatched junction bases numbered 10, after V lost 5 bases and J lost 4 bases. The CDR3 is made up of 16 amino acids.

The CDR3 sequence is CASSFTARVETQYF. DNA for the CDR3: TGTGCCAGCAGCTTTACGGCGCGAGTCGAGACCCAGTACTTC. The rearrangement uses TRBV13 and TRBJ2-5, with D unresolved. CDR1 and CDR2 (germline): PRHDT, FYEKMQ (reference sequence). The CDR3 runs 14 residues. V was clipped by 3 bases and J by 5 bases, with 13 bases between them.

The genes are TRBV7-9 and TRBJ2-3; no definite D call. V was shortened by 1 base and J by 0 bases, with 11 bases between the two germline ends. Germline V CDR1 and CDR2: SEHNR, FQNEAQ (reference sequence). The CDR3 sequence is 16 residues long. The CDR3 protein is CASSLDLGSSTDTQYF. The DNA for the CDR3 is TGTGCCAGCAGCTTAGATTTGGGTTCTAGCACAGATACGCAGTATTTT.

This chain connects TRBV5-1 to TRBJ1-1; tentative D call: TRBD1 (6 bases). Trimming took 4 bases from V and 5 from J, leaving 18 bases between them. CDR1 is SGHRS, CDR2 YFSETQ, per germline. This CDR3 is built from 15 residues. The DNA for the CDR3 is TGCGCCAGCAGCCTTGGACCCAGGGGCGCTACTGAAGCTTTCTTT. It yields the protein CASSLGPRGATEAFF.

The chain employs TRBV2 and TRBJ1-1; D unclear. There are 15 residues in the CDR3. V was pared by 7 bases and J by 5 bases, with 20 bases between. Looked up from germline, CDR1 is SNHLY and CDR2 is FYNNEI. CDR3 region: CASTHWERARTEAFF. The CDR3 bases are TGTGCCAGCACCCATTGGGAGAGGGCGCGGACTGAAGCTTTCTTT.

The CDR3 region is CASSVVGLASDTQYF. CDR3 DNA sequence: TGTGCCAGCAGCGTAGTAGGACTAGCCTCAGATACGCAGTATTTT. The chain uses TRBV9 and TRBJ2-3; 8 positions agree with TRBD2. The ends lost 0 bases at V and 4 bases at J; junction bases unmatched: 4. The CDR3 sequence is 15 residues long. CDR1 is SGDLS and CDR2 is YYNGEE in the germline V gene.

The CDR3 region has the DNA TGTGCCAGCAGCTCCCAGGGGTTGGAGACCCAGTACTTC. This encodes CASSSQGLETQYF. The J gene is TRBJ2-5, the V gene TRBV5-5; a possible D gene is TRBD1 (6 bases). Trimming took 3 bases from V and 5 from J, leaving 11 bases between them. CDR1 is SGHKS, CDR2 YYEKEE, per germline (reference sequence). The CDR3 extends over 13 amino acids. Drawing the rest from reference TRBV5-5 and TRBJ2-5, the complete variable domain is DAGVTQSPTHLIKTRGQQVTLRCSPISGHKSVSWYQQVLGQGPQFIFQYYEKEERGRGNFPDRFSARQFPNYSSELNVNALLLGDSALYLCASSSQGLETQYFGPGTRLLVL.

The V gene is TRBV2, the J gene TRBJ2-7; D gene unclear. Trimming took 6 bases from V and 9 from J, leaving 21 bases between them. The CDR3 covers 14 residues. Germline CDR1 is SNHLY and CDR2 is FYNNEI. Here the CDR3 reads CASSENRNPLLQYF. The CDR3 DNA is TGTGCCAGCAGCGAGAACAGAAATCCTCTCTTGCAGTACTTC.